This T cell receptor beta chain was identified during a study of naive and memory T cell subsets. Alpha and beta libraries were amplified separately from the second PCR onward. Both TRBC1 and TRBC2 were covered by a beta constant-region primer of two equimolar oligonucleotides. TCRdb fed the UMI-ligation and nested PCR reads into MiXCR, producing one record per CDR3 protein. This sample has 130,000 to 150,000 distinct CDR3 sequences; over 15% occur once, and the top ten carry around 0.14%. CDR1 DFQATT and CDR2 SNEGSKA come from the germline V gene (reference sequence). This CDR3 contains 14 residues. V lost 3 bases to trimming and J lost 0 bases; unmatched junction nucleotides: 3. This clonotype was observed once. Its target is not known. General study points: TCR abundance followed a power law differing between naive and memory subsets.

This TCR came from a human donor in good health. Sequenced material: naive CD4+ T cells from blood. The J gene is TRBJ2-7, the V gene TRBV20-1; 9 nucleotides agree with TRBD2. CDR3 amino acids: CSASSSGGSYEQYF. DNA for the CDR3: TGCAGTGCTAGTAGTAGCGGGGGCTCCTACGAGCAGTACTTC.